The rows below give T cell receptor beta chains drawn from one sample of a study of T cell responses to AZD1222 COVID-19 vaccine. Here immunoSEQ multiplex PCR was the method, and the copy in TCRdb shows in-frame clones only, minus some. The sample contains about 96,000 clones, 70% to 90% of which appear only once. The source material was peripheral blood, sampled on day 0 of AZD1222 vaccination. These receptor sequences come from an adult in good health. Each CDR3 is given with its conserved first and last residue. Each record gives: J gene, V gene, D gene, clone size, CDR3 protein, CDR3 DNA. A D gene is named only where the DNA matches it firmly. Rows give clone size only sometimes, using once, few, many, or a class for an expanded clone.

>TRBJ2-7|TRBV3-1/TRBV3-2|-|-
CASSPGPTSSYEQYF
TGTGCCAGCAGCCCGGGACCGACCTCCTCCTACGAGCAGTACTTC
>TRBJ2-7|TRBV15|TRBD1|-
CATSRSRTGLYEQYF
TGTGCCACCAGCAGATCTAGGACAGGGTTGTACGAGCAGTACTTC
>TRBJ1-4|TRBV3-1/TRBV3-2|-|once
CASSQREGDGKLFF
TGTGCCAGCAGCCAGAGAGAGGGGGACGGAAAACTGTTTTTT
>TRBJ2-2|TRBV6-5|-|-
CASSYSTRNTGELFF
TGTGCCAGCAGTTACTCCACTCGGAACACCGGGGAGCTGTTTTTT
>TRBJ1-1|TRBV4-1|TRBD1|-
CASSRTGTGDTEAFF
TGCGCCAGCAGCCGCACCGGGACAGGGGACACTGAAGCTTTCTTT
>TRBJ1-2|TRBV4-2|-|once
CASSQSGGNVNYGYTF
TGTGCCAGCAGCCAAAGCGGCGGGAACGTCAACTATGGCTACACCTTC
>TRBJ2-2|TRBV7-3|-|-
CASSPQWGPGQGSTGELFF
TGTGCCAGCAGCCCGCAATGGGGGCCCGGGCAGGGAAGCACCGGGGAGCTGTTTTTT
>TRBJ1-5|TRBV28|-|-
CASGPLFQHF
TGTGCCAGCGGGCCCCTTTTCCAGCATTTT
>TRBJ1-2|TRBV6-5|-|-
CASSYSGEGWDGYTF
TGTGCCAGCAGTTACTCTGGGGAAGGCTGGGATGGCTACACCTTC
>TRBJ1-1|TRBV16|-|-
CASSQPRAGSTEAFF
TGTGCCAGCAGCCAACCTCGGGCGGGGAGCACTGAAGCTTTCTTT
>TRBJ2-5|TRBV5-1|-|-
CASSLPLGQETQYF
TGCGCCAGCAGCCTCCCGTTGGGCCAAGAGACCCAGTACTTC
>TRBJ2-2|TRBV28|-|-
CASGSGELFF
TGTGCCAGCGGATCTGGGGAGCTGTTTTTT
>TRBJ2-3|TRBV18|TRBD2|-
CASSLSGGTDTQYF
TGTGCCAGCTCCCTCAGCGGGGGGACAGATACGCAGTATTTT
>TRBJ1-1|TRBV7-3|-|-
CASSFGGDTEAFF
TGTGCCAGCAGCTTTGGGGGGGACACTGAAGCTTTCTTT
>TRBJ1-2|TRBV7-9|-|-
CASSLVAATNYGYTF
TGTGCCAGCAGCTTAGTGGCAGCTACTAACTATGGCTACACCTTC
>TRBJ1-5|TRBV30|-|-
CAWSYGESQPQHF
TGTGCCTGGAGTTATGGGGAGAGTCAGCCCCAGCATTTT
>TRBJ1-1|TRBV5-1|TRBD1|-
CASSWSGTGLSGSEAFF
TGCGCCAGCAGCTGGTCCGGGACAGGGTTATCGGGGTCTGAAGCTTTCTTT
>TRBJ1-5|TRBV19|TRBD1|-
CASSIRGRGGNQPQHF
TGTGCCAGTAGTATAAGGGGGCGAGGGGGCAATCAGCCCCAGCATTTT
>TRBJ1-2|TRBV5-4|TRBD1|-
CASSPGTANYGYTF
TGTGCCAGCAGCCCCGGGACAGCTAACTATGGCTACACCTTC
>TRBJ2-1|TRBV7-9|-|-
CASSLYARRDEQFF
TGTGCCAGCAGCTTATATGCCCGGCGGGATGAGCAGTTCTTC
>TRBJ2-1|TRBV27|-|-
CASSLLRPPYNEQFF
TGTGCCAGCAGTTTACTCCGCCCTCCCTACAATGAGCAGTTCTTC
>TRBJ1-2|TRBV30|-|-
CAWARGGRYYGYTF
TGTGCCTGGGCCCGTGGGGGCAGGTACTATGGCTACACCTTC
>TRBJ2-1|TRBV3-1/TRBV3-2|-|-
CASSQGERPGTPSSYNEQFF
TGTGCCAGCAGCCAAGGGGAAAGACCCGGTACCCCTAGCTCCTACAATGAGCAGTTCTTC
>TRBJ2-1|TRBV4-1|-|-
CASSPSRNLGQFF
TGCGCCAGCAGCCCGTCCCGGAACCTGGGGCAGTTCTTC
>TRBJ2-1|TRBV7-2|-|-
CASSLGAVSSYNEQFF
TGTGCCAGCAGCTTAGGGGCGGTTAGCTCCTACAATGAGCAGTTCTTC
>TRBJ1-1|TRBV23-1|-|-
CASSQSRTGNTEAFF
TGCGCCAGCAGTCAATCTCGGACGGGGAACACTGAAGCTTTCTTT
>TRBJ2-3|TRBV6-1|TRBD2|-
CASSEALAGGDTQYF
TGTGCCAGCAGTGAAGCGCTAGCGGGGGGAGATACGCAGTATTTT
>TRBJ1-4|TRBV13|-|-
CASSTDRREKLFF
TGTGCCAGCAGCACGGACAGACGTGAAAAACTGTTTTTT
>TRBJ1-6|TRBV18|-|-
CASSPFSQGNNSPLHF
TGTGCCAGCTCACCATTTTCCCAGGGAAATAATTCACCCCTCCACTTT
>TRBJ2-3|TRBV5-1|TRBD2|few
CASSDTSGAQDTQYF
TGCGCCAGCAGCGATACTAGCGGGGCCCAAGATACGCAGTATTTT
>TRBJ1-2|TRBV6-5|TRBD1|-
CASRDRGTGYTF
TGTGCCAGCAGGGACAGGGGGACTGGCTACACCTTC
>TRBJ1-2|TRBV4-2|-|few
CASSQDAGNGYTF
TGTGCCAGCAGCCAAGATGCCGGGAACGGCTACACCTTC
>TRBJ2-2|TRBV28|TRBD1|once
CASSSWTGGTGELFF
TGTGCCAGCAGTTCCTGGACAGGGGGCACCGGGGAGCTGTTTTTT
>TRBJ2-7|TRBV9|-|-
CASSVGPTAASYEQYF
TGTGCCAGCAGCGTAGGTCCGACAGCCGCCTCCTACGAGCAGTACTTC
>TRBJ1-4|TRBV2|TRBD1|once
CASREGGTEKLFF
TGTGCCAGCAGGGAAGGGGGCACTGAAAAACTGTTTTTT